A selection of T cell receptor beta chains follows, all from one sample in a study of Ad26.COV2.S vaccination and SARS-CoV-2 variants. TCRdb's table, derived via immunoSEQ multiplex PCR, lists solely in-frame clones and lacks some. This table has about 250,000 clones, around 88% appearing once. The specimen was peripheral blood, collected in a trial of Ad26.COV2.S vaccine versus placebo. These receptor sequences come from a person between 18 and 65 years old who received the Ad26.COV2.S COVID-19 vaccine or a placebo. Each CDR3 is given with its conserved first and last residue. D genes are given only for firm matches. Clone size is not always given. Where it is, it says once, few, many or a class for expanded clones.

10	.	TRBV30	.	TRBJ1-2	TGTGCCTGGAGAAGGGTTGGCTACACCTTC	CAWRRVGYTF
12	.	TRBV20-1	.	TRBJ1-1	TGCAGTGCTAGTGGGGGGAACACTGAAGCTTTCTTT	CSASGGNTEAFF
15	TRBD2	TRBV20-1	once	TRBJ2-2	TGCAGTGCTAGTACTAAAGCGGGGGCAGCCGGGGAGCTGTTTTTT	CSASTKAGAAGELFF
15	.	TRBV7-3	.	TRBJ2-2	TGTGCCAGCAGCTTTACGGGTGGGAAAACCGGGGAGCTGTTTTTT	CASSFTGGKTGELFF
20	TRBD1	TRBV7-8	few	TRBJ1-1	TGTGCCAGCAGCGGAGCCGGGACAGGGTTCTTTCGTGCCCCAAACACTGAAGCTTTCTTT	CASSGAGTGFFRAPNTEAFF
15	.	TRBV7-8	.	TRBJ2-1	TGTGCCAGCAGCTACTCTAGTGGGTCCTACAATGAGCAGTTCTTC	CASSYSSGSYNEQFF
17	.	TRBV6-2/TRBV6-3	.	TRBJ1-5	TGTGCCAGCAGTTACACGAAAGTGGCAGGGTGGGGGCAGCCCCAGCATTTT	CASSYTKVAGWGQPQHF
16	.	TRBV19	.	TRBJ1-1	TGTGCCAGTAGTATACAGGACTACAGGGTTTACACTGAAGCTTTCTTT	CASSIQDYRVYTEAFF
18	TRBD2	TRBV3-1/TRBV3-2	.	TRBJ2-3	TGTGCCAGCAGCCCGCTAAGCGGGGGGGGCTCTAGCACAGATACGCAGTATTTT	CASSPLSGGGSSTDTQYF
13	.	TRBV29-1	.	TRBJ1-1	TGCAGCGTTGAAGAGCTCAGGAACACTGAAGCTTTCTTT	CSVEELRNTEAFF